Below are 21 T cell receptor beta chains sequenced from a single sample in a study of molecular identifiers for immune sequencing clone quantification. TCRdb fed the PCR reads into MiXCR, producing one record per CDR3 protein. The repertoire consists of under 600,000 distinct CDR3 sequences, with about 25% occurring once and the leading ten covering under 0.8%. Material: naive CD8+ T cells from blood, with Jurkat cell RNA spiked in. Subset specified: FACS-sorted CD8+CD4-CCR7+CD45RA+ naive T cells. The receptors come from a human donor in good health. Some libraries in this study had Jurkat cell RNA spiked in.

The sample holds many counts of this clonotype. The chain joins TRBV4-1 to TRBJ2-3; 10 bases are shared with TRBD2. The germline V gene encodes CDR1 MGHRA and CDR2 YSYEKL. With 0 bases clipped from V and 4 bases from J, the junction kept 4 bases outside the gene matches. This CDR3 spans 16 amino acids. CDR3 coding DNA: TGCGCCAGCAGCCAAGAATCAGCGGGAGGGGCAGATACGCAGTATTTT. Translated: CASSQESAGGADTQYF.

The chain employs TRBV28 and TRBJ2-1, with TRBD2 identical over 7 bases. Trimming at V came to 3 bases and at J to 8 bases, leaving 7 bases not matched to a gene. The CDR3 spans 14 residues. Germline CDR1 reads MDHEN; CDR2 reads SYDVKM. Here the CDR3 reads CASSFGGGADEQFF. CDR3 DNA sequence: TGTGCCAGCAGTTTCGGGGGAGGGGCGGATGAGCAGTTCTTC.

This clonotype was seen once. The CDR3 DNA reads as TGTGCCAGTAGTGCGACGACAGGGGCCTTCTACGAGCAGTACTTC. It is translated as CASSATTGAFYEQYF. V gene TRBV19 combines with J gene TRBJ2-7; 8 bases fit TRBD1. J gave up 3 bases and V 5 bases, and 9 bases lay outside the gene matches. This CDR3 has 15 residues. Germline assignment: CDR1 LNHDA and CDR2 SQIVND (reference sequence).

In its sample, this clonotype was seen a few times. This chain connects TRBV19 to TRBJ2-1, with TRBD2 as a possible D gene (5 bases). The germline CDR1 and CDR2 sequences are LNHDA and SQIVND (reference sequence). The CDR3 has 16 residues. The germline V and J ends were trimmed by 3 bases and 0 bases, with 12 bases remaining between them. The CDR3 spells CASSIGGSGSYNEQFF. DNA for the CDR3: TGTGCCAGTAGTATTGGAGGCTCGGGCTCCTACAATGAGCAGTTCTTC. Complete variable domain (other parts from reference TRBV19 and TRBJ2-1): DGGITQSPKYLFRKEGQNVTLSCEQNLNHDAMYWYRQDPGQGLRLIYYSQIVNDFQKGDIAEGYSVSREKKESFPLTVTSAQKNPTAFYLCASSIGGSGSYNEQFFGPGTRLTVL.

This clonotype was seen repeatedly, ten times or more. The V and J genes are TRBV7-9 and TRBJ2-3; 11 bases align to TRBD2. Trimming cost V 5 bases and J 2 bases; bases outside gene matches: 9. Germline V gene lookup returns CDR1 SEHNR and CDR2 FQNEAQ (reference sequence). The CDR3 loop spans 17 amino acids. The CDR3 region is CASSQAGLAATTDTQYF. As DNA, the CDR3 is TGTGCCAGCAGCCAAGCGGGACTAGCGGCCACCACAGATACGCAGTATTTT. Variable domain in full (rest from reference TRBV7-9 and TRBJ2-3): DTGVSQNPRHKITKRGQNVTFRCDPISEHNRLYWYRQTLGQGPEFLTYFQNEAQLEKSRLLSDRFSAERPKGSFSTLEIQRTEQGDSAMYLCASSQAGLAATTDTQYFGPGTRLTVL.

Concerning this clonotype itself: Its ends do not fully match the called genes, so a read error is possible. The genes are TRBV7-9 and TRBJ1-1, with D hard to call. Germline V gene sequence: CDR1 SEHNR, CDR2 FQNEAQ (reference sequence). The CDR3 consists of 11 residues. The CDR3 DNA reads as TGTGCCAGCAGCCCAAGTCCTGAAGCTTACTTT. It codes for CASSPSPEAYF.

This clonotype was seen ten or more times. The chain uses TRBV29-1 and TRBJ2-1; 7 nucleotides align to TRBD2. This CDR3 region has 13 residues. CDR1 is SQVTM, CDR2 ANQGSEA, per germline. Unmatched junction bases numbered 4, after V lost 0 bases and J lost 8 bases. The CDR3 sequence is CSVEEGLLYEQFF. CDR3 in DNA: TGCAGCGTTGAAGAGGGACTACTATATGAGCAGTTCTTC.

For this clonotype: Given a much more abundant clone one base away, this may be a read error. The genes are TRBV3-1 and TRBJ1-1; D is undetermined. This CDR3 comprises 14 residues. The V gene's germline CDR1 is LGHDT and CDR2 YNNKEL (reference sequence). The CDR3 loop is CAGSQAPENTEAFF. CDR3 nucleotide sequence: TGTGCCGGCAGCCAAGCACCGGAGAACACTGAAGCTTTCTTT.

This clonotype occurred a few times. The gene calls are TRBV4-1 and TRBJ2-3; 10 bases agree with TRBD2. V was pared by 1 base and J by 4 bases, with 8 bases of the junction left unmatched. There are 17 residues in the CDR3. CDR1 is MGHRA, CDR2 YSYEKL, per germline. The CDR3 DNA follows: TGCGCCAGCAGCCAAGGAGTCCTAGCGGGAGAGGCAGATACGCAGTATTTT. Translation gives CASSQGVLAGEADTQYF.

V gene TRBV4-3 combines with J gene TRBJ1-2, with TRBD1 matching 8 bases. V shed 0 bases, J shed 5 bases, and the junction held 17 bases outside the gene matches. Germline V gene data show CDR1 as LGHNA and CDR2 as YSLEER. CDR3 length: 19 residues. The CDR3 loop reads CASSQDIGWTGIGNYGYTF. The CDR3 bases are TGCGCCAGCAGCCAAGATATCGGATGGACAGGGATCGGTAATTATGGCTACACCTTC.

This clonotype was seen ten or more times. The chain couples TRBV5-4 to TRBJ2-5; 8 positions agree with TRBD1. In germline, CDR1 is SGHNT, CDR2 YYREEE (reference sequence). CDR3 length: 15 amino acids. Trimming took 2 bases from V and 1 from J; bases not matched to a gene: 4. The CDR3 spells CASSFTGTGQETQYF. The DNA of the CDR3 is TGTGCCAGCAGCTTTACCGGGACAGGCCAAGAGACCCAGTACTTC.

The chain links TRBV27 to TRBJ1-1, with unresolved D. Between the trimmed V and J ends, which lost 4 bases and 10 bases, there was a span of 13 bases. From germline, CDR1 is MNHEY and CDR2 SMNVEV (reference sequence). This CDR3 is 12 amino acids long. The CDR3 coding sequence is TGTGCCAGCAGTTCTATCGGGGAAGTAGCTTTCTTT. This codes for CASSSIGEVAFF.

This clonotype was picked up many times. The J gene is TRBJ2-3, the V gene TRBV7-2, with 9 bases that match TRBD1. Trimming removed 5 bases from V and 3 bases from J; junction bases left unmatched: 6. Germline V CDR1 and CDR2: SGHTA, FQGNSA. The CDR3 has 15 amino acids. CDR3 nucleotide sequence: TGTGCCAGCAGCGGGACAGGGAGGGTGACAGATACGCAGTATTTT. Its protein product is CASSGTGRVTDTQYF.

A remark on this clonotype: Given a much more abundant clone one base away, this may be a read error. The CDR3 protein is CASSYGGTDERYF. The CDR3 DNA is TGTGCCAGCAGTTACGGGGGGACAGACGAGCGGTACTTC. The rearrangement uses TRBV6-5 and TRBJ2-7; perhaps TRBD1 as D (7 bases). The length of the CDR3 is 13 residues. Germline V CDR1 and CDR2: MNHEY, SVGAGI.

The gene calls are TRBV7-9 and TRBJ2-5; D uncertain. The V gene's germline CDR1 is SEHNR and CDR2 FQNEAQ (reference sequence). Trimming took off 3 bases at V and 2 bases at J, with 7 bases between the two ends. There are 13 residues in the CDR3. CDR3: CASSFATQETQYF. CDR3 nucleotide sequence: TGTGCCAGCAGCTTCGCCACTCAAGAGACCCAGTACTTC.

A remark on this clonotype: Being one base from a much bigger clone, this may be a read error. V gene TRBV6-5 combines with J gene TRBJ1-6; D unclear. The CDR3 extends over 14 amino acids. V lost 4 bases and J 8 bases, leaving 12 bases between the germline ends. Germline V CDR1 and CDR2: MNHEY, SVGAGI. CDR3 bases: TGTGCCAGCAGTTGGATAGGGTCTGATTCACCCCTCCACTTT. Amino acid sequence: CASSWIGSDSPLHF.

This clonotype was counted a few times. The chain has TRBV13 and TRBJ2-5; tentatively, D is TRBD1 or TRBD2 (5 bases each). The CDR3 has 14 residues. V lost 4 bases to trimming and J lost 1 base, with 10 bases between them. Germline V gives CDR1 PRHDT, CDR2 FYEKMQ (reference sequence). The CDR3: CASSYRDPQETQYF. The CDR3 DNA is TGTGCCAGCAGCTATAGGGACCCCCAAGAGACCCAGTACTTC.

The table lists this clonotype with many counts. V and J are TRBV12-3 or TRBV12-4 and TRBJ1-5, with 7 bases identical to TRBD1. The length of the CDR3 is 13 residues. The trim removed 3 bases at V and 5 bases at J, leaving 1 base unmatched. CDR3 DNA: TGTGCCAGCAGTTTTCAGGGGGATCAGCCCCAGCATTTT. Its translation is CASSFQGDQPQHF.

The rearrangement uses TRBV27 and TRBJ1-2; D perhaps matches TRBD1 (5 bases). V lost 3 bases and J lost 7, with 12 bases in between. The germline V gene has CDR1 MNHEY and CDR2 SMNVEV (reference sequence). CDR3 size: 13 residues. In nucleotides, the CDR3 is TGTGCCAGCAGTTTGGGGGGAAGGGTTGGCTACACCTTC. This sequence encodes CASSLGGRVGYTF.

The genes are TRBV6-1 and TRBJ2-6; D not resolved. The CDR3 loop spans 16 amino acids. From germline, CDR1 is MNHNS and CDR2 SASEGT. Trimming left V 2 bases short and J 0 bases short, with 8 bases between. The CDR3 DNA reads as TGTGCCAGCAGTGAATCTGTGGGCTCTGGGGCCAACGTCCTGACTTTC. Residues: CASSESVGSGANVLTF.

The sample holds many counts of this clonotype. The chain is built from TRBV6-5 and TRBJ1-4; no clear D gene. CDR3 size: 12 residues. Germline V gene data show CDR1 as MNHEY and CDR2 as SVGAGI. The V end lost 8 bases, the J end lost 3 bases, and 7 bases lay between the germline ends. CDR3 bases: TGTGCCAGCGGCATCTCTAATGAAAAACTGTTTTTT. This codes for CASGISNEKLFF.